These 27 T cell receptor beta chains were sequenced from one sample in a study of long-term antiretroviral therapy in people with HIV. Investigators performed immunoSEQ version v3.0 at survey level. Clones were read by immunoSEQ multiplex PCR, and TCRdb kept only the in-frame ones, dropping some. The data hold tens of thousands of clones, with less than 90% observed a single time. The sample was unsorted PBMCs, taken 2 years after starting antiretroviral therapy. These receptors were obtained from a man between 50 and 59 years old with HIV.

This chain joins TRBV2 and TRBJ2-5, with unresolved D. The V gene lost 7 bases and the J gene lost 5 bases, with 14 bases spanning the gap. CDR1 SNHLY and CDR2 FYNNEI come from the germline V gene. The CDR3 has 13 amino acids. CDR3 loop: CASTSALRETQYF. The CDR3 bases are TGTGCCAGCACCTCTGCTCTCCGCGAGACCCAGTACTTC.

This clone was observed a single time. This chain uses TRBV7-3 with TRBJ2-2; D is possibly TRBD1 (5 bases). Trimming shortened V by 5 bases and J by 3 bases, and 16 bases separated the two germline ends. Germline CDR1 SGHTA, CDR2 FQGTGA. The CDR3 consists of 16 residues. The CDR3 bases are TGTGCCAGCAGCCCGGCCCGGCTAGGGGACACCGGGGAGCTGTTTTTT. This gives the protein CASSPARLGDTGELFF.

The chain recombines TRBV23-1 with TRBJ2-4, with D perhaps TRBD2 (5 bases). TRBV23-1 is reported as an ORF; its role is uncertain. The CDR3 has 12 residues. V lost 3 bases to trimming and J lost 8 bases, with 8 bases between them. This CDR3 reads CASSHTGDIQYF. DNA of the CDR3: TGCGCCAGCAGTCATACCGGGGACATTCAGTACTTC.

This chain links TRBV28 with TRBJ2-1; maybe TRBD2 (6 bases). CDR3 size: 14 residues. V was trimmed by 7 bases and J by 0 bases, leaving 10 bases between them. In germline, CDR1 is MDHEN, CDR2 SYDVKM. CDR3 in DNA: TGTGCCAGCATTCCGGACTACTCCTACAATGAGCAGTTCTTC. As protein: CASIPDYSYNEQFF. The variable domain in full, completed from reference TRBV28 and TRBJ2-1, reads DVKVTQSSRYLVKRTGEKVFLECVQDMDHENMFWYRQDPGLGLRLIYFSYDVKMKEKGDIPEGYSVSREKKERFSLILESASTNQTSMYLCASIPDYSYNEQFFGPGTRLTVL.

This clone has only a few counts. The gene calls are TRBV5-1 and TRBJ2-1; 9 bases match TRBD2. Germline CDR1 reads SGHRS; CDR2 reads YFSETQ. The CDR3 is 14 amino acids. Losses at the gene ends were 6 bases for V and 5 bases for J; bases not matched to a gene: 6. In DNA, the CDR3 is TGCGCCAGCACCTCGAGCGGGAGGCACAATGAGCAGTTCTTC. Protein product: CASTSSGRHNEQFF.

This chain uses TRBV27 with TRBJ1-5, with a tentative D call TRBD1 (5 bases). The CDR3 spans 15 residues. Germline assignment: CDR1 MNHEY and CDR2 SMNVEV (reference sequence). V was cut by 1 base and J by 4 bases, with 11 bases left in between. CDR3 sequence reads: CASSLFAGPNQPQHF. As DNA, the CDR3 is TGTGCCAGCAGTTTATTCGCAGGGCCAAATCAGCCCCAGCATTTT.

A single count supports this clone. The chain employs TRBV5-5 and TRBJ1-1, with TRBD1 matching over 10 bases. CDR1 and CDR2 (germline): SGHKS, YYEKEE (reference sequence). Trimming removed 2 bases from V and 3 bases from J; junction bases left unmatched: 4. This CDR3 comprises 15 residues. The CDR3 region has the DNA TGTGCCAGCAGCTTCCGACAGGGGGCGGACACTGAAGCTTTCTTT. Amino acids: CASSFRQGADTEAFF. Full variable domain (missing parts from reference TRBV5-5 and TRBJ1-1): DAGVTQSPTHLIKTRGQQVTLRCSPISGHKSVSWYQQVLGQGPQFIFQYYEKEERGRGNFPDRFSARQFPNYSSELNVNALLLGDSALYLCASSFRQGADTEAFFGQGTRLTVV.

This chain connects TRBV5-1 to TRBJ1-3; unclear D gene. Germline V gives CDR1 SGHRS, CDR2 YFSETQ. This CDR3 region has 14 residues. V gave up 0 bases and J gave up 4 bases, with 8 bases separating them. CDR3 loop: CASSLAGVGNTIYF. Written as DNA, the CDR3 is TGCGCCAGCAGCTTGGCTGGTGTCGGAAACACCATATATTTT.

The chain carries TRBV11-2 and TRBJ2-2; D ambiguous. Trimming took off 8 bases at V and 3 bases at J, with 10 bases between the two ends. The CDR3 has 13 amino acids. CDR1 is SGHAT, CDR2 FQNNGV, per germline. For the CDR3, the DNA is TGTGCCAGCCGGAGAGTGGACACCGGGGAGCTGTTTTTT. Encoded protein: CASRRVDTGELFF.

V usage is TRBV9 and J usage is TRBJ1-1; the match to TRBD1 covers 9 bases. Germline trimming cut 0 bases from V and 8 bases from J; bases unmatched to any gene: 11. Germline CDR1 is SGDLS and CDR2 is YYNGEE. There are 16 residues in the CDR3. CDR3 region: CASSVGEGTGWDEAFF. CDR3 DNA: TGTGCCAGCAGCGTAGGGGAAGGGACAGGGTGGGACGAAGCTTTCTTT.

The V call is TRBV6-6, the J call TRBJ2-7; 8 bases match TRBD1. Germline V gene lookup returns CDR1 MNHNY and CDR2 SVGAGI (reference sequence). The CDR3 extends over 15 amino acids. With V trimmed by 1 base and J by 5 bases, 7 bases remained unmatched. The CDR3 bases are TGTGCCAGCAGTTACTGGCAGGGGGCGATGGACGAGCAGTACTTC. This sequence encodes CASSYWQGAMDEQYF.

V is TRBV10-2 and J is TRBJ2-6; TRBD1 aligns across 11 bases. The junction had 7 bases not matched to a gene; V was cut back by 0 bases and J by 0 bases. CDR1 and CDR2 from the germline V gene are WSHSY and SAAADI. The CDR3 is made up of 20 amino acids. The DNA for the CDR3 is TGCGCCAGCAGTGAGTCGGGACAGGGGGTATACTTCTCTGGGGCCAACGTCCTGACTTTC. It specifies CASSESGQGVYFSGANVLTF.

This rearrangement joins TRBV27 to TRBJ1-2; D remains ambiguous. Trimming stripped 5 bases from V and 4 bases from J, with 8 bases between. From germline, CDR1 is MNHEY and CDR2 SMNVEV (reference sequence). The CDR3 extends over 12 amino acids. The CDR3 DNA reads TGTGCCAGCAGTAATCCGGGCTATGGCTACACCTTC. Encoded protein: CASSNPGYGYTF.

The chain links TRBV7-8 to TRBJ2-2; D is unresolved. The CDR3 runs 15 residues. With 3 bases removed from V and 1 base from J, the gap between germline ends came to 9 bases. CDR1 SGHVS and CDR2 FQNEAQ come from the germline V gene. CDR3 nucleotides: TGTGCCAGCAGCTTGGTCCTAAAGAACACCGGGGAGCTGTTTTTT. Encoded protein: CASSLVLKNTGELFF.

The chain recombines TRBV28 with TRBJ2-7; D unresolved. V lost 6 bases and J lost 3, with 15 bases in between. CDR3 length equals 14 residues. In germline, CDR1 is MDHEN, CDR2 SYDVKM. This chain's CDR3 is CASSLSGRNYEQYF. CDR3 DNA sequence: TGTGCCAGCAGCCTCTCGGGCAGAAACTACGAGCAGTACTTC.

This clone was found a few times. This chain links TRBV2 with TRBJ1-5, with no clear D. Germline CDR1 and CDR2: SNHLY and FYNNEI. The CDR3 has 15 amino acids. V shed 2 bases and J shed 7 bases, with 15 bases lying between them. This CDR3 is CASSEFVGREQPQHF. The CDR3 DNA is TGTGCCAGCAGTGAATTCGTAGGGAGGGAACAGCCCCAGCATTTT.

The chain couples TRBV28 to TRBJ1-4, with TRBD1 matching 8 bases. This CDR3 is built from 15 residues. V shed 4 bases, J shed 8 bases, and the junction held 9 bases outside the gene matches. Looked up from germline, CDR1 is MDHEN and CDR2 is SYDVKM. CDR3 sequence (DNA): TGTGCCAGCAGTTCACGACAGGGGTACGAAGAAAAACTGTTTTTT. The encoded protein is CASSSRQGYEEKLFF. The variable domain in full, with the rest retrieved from reference TRBV28 and TRBJ1-4, is DVKVTQSSRYLVKRTGEKVFLECVQDMDHENMFWYRQDPGLGLRLIYFSYDVKMKEKGDIPEGYSVSREKKERFSLILESASTNQTSMYLCASSSRQGYEEKLFFGSGTQLSVL.

The rearrangement links TRBV5-6 to TRBJ1-5; no reliable D call. The CDR3 has 15 residues. Deletions cut 0 bases from V and 6 bases from J, with 13 bases between. Per the germline V gene, CDR1 is SGHDT and CDR2 is YYEEEE. CDR3: CASSLAAGPGQPQHF. The CDR3 DNA sequence: TGTGCCAGCAGCTTGGCCGCAGGACCGGGTCAGCCCCAGCATTTT. Together with reference TRBV5-6 and TRBJ1-5, the CDR3 gives the full variable domain: DAGVTQSPTHLIKTRGQQVTLRCSPKSGHDTVSWYQQALGQGPQFIFQYYEEEERQRGNFPDRFSGHQFPNYSSELNVNALLLGDSALYLCASSLAAGPGQPQHFGDGTRLSIL.

V and J are TRBV9 and TRBJ2-1; maybe TRBD1 (5 bases). The CDR3 runs 14 residues. V lost 0 bases to trimming and J lost 5 bases, with 9 bases between them. The germline V gene has CDR1 SGDLS and CDR2 YYNGEE. CDR3 sequence (DNA): TGTGCCAGCAGCGTAGAAGGGGCCGACAATGAGCAGTTCTTC. It yields the protein CASSVEGADNEQFF.

V and J are TRBV6-5 and TRBJ2-1; TRBD2 agrees at 7 bases. Trimming removed 7 bases from V and 3 bases from J; junction bases left unmatched: 9. The CDR3 extends over 15 amino acids. Germline CDR1 MNHEY, CDR2 SVGAGI. The CDR3, as DNA: TGTGCCAGCAACCCGGGAGGTCGGGACTACAATGAGCAGTTCTTC. This encodes CASNPGGRDYNEQFF.

This chain connects TRBV25-1 to TRBJ1-1; the D is unclear. The length of the CDR3 is 14 residues. Germline assignment: CDR1 MGHDK and CDR2 SYGVNS. The V end lost 5 bases, the J end lost 0 bases, and 10 bases lay between the germline ends. CDR3 residues: CASSPSGLNTEAFF. CDR3 DNA: TGTGCCAGCAGTCCTAGCGGGTTGAACACTGAAGCTTTCTTT.

This clone was observed a few times. V and J are TRBV28 and TRBJ2-7; D not certain. Germline CDR1 is MDHEN and CDR2 is SYDVKM. V was pared by 2 bases and J by 3 bases, with 5 bases between. The CDR3 loop spans 12 amino acids. Here the CDR3 DNA reads TGTGCCAGCAGTTTAGCCAGCTACGAGCAGTACTTC. Translated: CASSLASYEQYF.

This sequence joins TRBV5-4 and TRBJ2-5, with D uncertain. The CDR3 has 13 amino acids. Germline CDR1 and CDR2: SGHNT and YYREEE (reference sequence). V was clipped by 0 bases and J by 2 bases, with 5 bases between them. The CDR3 bases are TGTGCCAGCAGCTTGGAAATGCAAGAGACCCAGTACTTC. It translates to CASSLEMQETQYF.

The chain is built from TRBV19 and TRBJ2-6, with D perhaps matching TRBD1 (6 bases). Per the germline V gene, CDR1 is LNHDA and CDR2 is SQIVND (reference sequence). V was cut by 10 bases and J by 0 bases, with 19 bases left in between. CDR3 length: 17 residues. CDR3 coding DNA: TGTGCCACGAAAGAGAGGGGACAAAGCTCTGGGGCCAACGTCCTGACTTTC. Translating gives CATKERGQSSGANVLTF.

The chain has TRBV6-5 and TRBJ2-7; 9 bases match TRBD1. This CDR3 has 13 residues. Germline CDR1 MNHEY, CDR2 SVGAGI. The ends lost 6 bases at V and 5 bases at J; junction bases unmatched: 5. CDR3 amino acids: CASRRTGANEQYF. The CDR3 DNA follows: TGTGCCAGCAGAAGGACAGGGGCAAACGAGCAGTACTTC.

This chain connects TRBV19 to TRBJ2-2; unclear D gene. The CDR3 is 13 amino acids. Germline CDR1 reads LNHDA; CDR2 reads SQIVND (reference sequence). Between the trimmed V and J ends, which lost 5 bases and 5 bases, there was a span of 9 bases. The CDR3 sequence is CASSPQITGELFF. The DNA of the CDR3 is TGTGCCAGTAGTCCCCAGATAACCGGGGAGCTGTTTTTT.

J is TRBJ2-7 and V is TRBV7-9; tentatively, D is TRBD1 (5 bases). The CDR3 length is 13 residues. Trimming pared 1 base from V and 3 bases from J, leaving 7 bases between. The germline V gene has CDR1 SEHNR and CDR2 FQNEAQ (reference sequence). DNA of the CDR3: TGTGCCAGCAGCTTAGAGGGGTTCTACGAGCAGTACTTC. Its protein is CASSLEGFYEQYF.